This TCR beta chain was captured in a study of OX40 agonist ivuxolimab in advanced cancers. About the study as a whole: Ivuxolimab, which targeted the costimulatory receptor OX40 (CD134), was an agonistic, fully human IgG2 monoclonal antibody. Patients were allowed to have had prior anti-PD-1, anti-PD-L1 or anti-CTLA-4 therapy, and roughly two fifths of the dose-escalation patients had been treated with checkpoint inhibitors. The paper covers the monotherapy dose-escalation part of the phase I ivuxolimab trial, which included N of about 56 patients. Among the roughly 52 dose-escalation patients, about 19 had hepatocellular carcinoma, around 15 melanoma, 9 renal cell carcinoma and 9 head and neck cancer. Intravenous ivuxolimab was administered to patients every 2 weeks at six dose levels: 0.01, 0.1, 0.3, 1.5, 3 and 10 mg/kg. Partial responses were achieved by three dose-escalation patients, of whom one had hepatocellular carcinoma and two had cutaneous melanoma. The dose-escalation cohort was about 83% male with a mean age of approximately 59 years, ranging from about 23 to 85. The point of sequencing TCRbeta in the periphery was to test whether ivuxolimab changed TCR sequence diversity and drove clonal T-cell expansion.

The CDR3 spans 16 residues, from the cysteine through the phenylalanine. Only the CDR3 DNA is retained, 48 bases long and in frame from the first base. Patients with a history of autoimmune disease or receiving systemic immunosuppression were excluded from the trial. Peripheral blood for TCR sequencing was collected from all dose cohorts at baseline, on cycle 4 day 1, and on cycle 7 day 1. The samples were drawn from a first-in-human, open-label, multicenter phase I dose-escalation trial of ivuxolimab. The trial enrolled adults with locally advanced or metastatic head and neck squamous cell, hepatocellular, melanoma or renal cell carcinoma. Before TCR sequencing, CD4+ and CD8+ T cells were separately sorted from peripheral blood. As concerns this clone: Its cognate antigen has yet to be identified. Per-nucleotide qualities are absent, and no much larger clonotype sits a single base away.

Genomic DNA was isolated from the sorted cells so that the TCRbeta CDR3 region could be sequenced. The immunoSEQ Assay was used to sequence the TCRbeta CDR3 regions. The table comes from immuneACCESS by way of TCRdb, which keeps in-frame sequences with V and J called. Part of the clones is missing from these tables; in studies checked, under half for an unresolved V gene and the rest for unknown reasons. This sample is represented by 20,000 to 25,000 clones; roughly 84% of them were singletons. The ten largest account for approximately 30% of the sample. The research as a whole found: Low levels of normalized T-cell clonal expansion were also seen in some nonresponding patients. Partial responders in the 0.1-3.0 mg/kg groups had among the lowest normalized peripheral clonal expansion, especially among CD8+ T cells. After ivuxolimab, expanded clones were on average more numerous among CD8+ T cells than among CD4+ T cells. The antigen specificity of the peripheral T cells that underwent clonal expansion was not determined. At doses from 0.1 to 3.0 mg/kg, clonal expansion was seen in both CD4+ and CD8+ blood T cells between baseline and week 6.

The specimen comprised CD4+ or CD8+ T cells sorted from blood, sampled in a trial of the OX40 agonist ivuxolimab. The TCR was taken from an adult with an advanced solid tumor such as melanoma, head and neck, liver or kidney cancer. The sequence links TRBV21-1 to TRBJ2-2; the table gives TRBD1 as D, unverified against the DNA. TRBV21-1 is a listed pseudogene. DNA sequence: TGTGCCAGCAGCAACCACCCAGGGAAGTACACCGGGGAGCTGTTTTTT. Translated, it gives CASSNHPGKYTGELFF.